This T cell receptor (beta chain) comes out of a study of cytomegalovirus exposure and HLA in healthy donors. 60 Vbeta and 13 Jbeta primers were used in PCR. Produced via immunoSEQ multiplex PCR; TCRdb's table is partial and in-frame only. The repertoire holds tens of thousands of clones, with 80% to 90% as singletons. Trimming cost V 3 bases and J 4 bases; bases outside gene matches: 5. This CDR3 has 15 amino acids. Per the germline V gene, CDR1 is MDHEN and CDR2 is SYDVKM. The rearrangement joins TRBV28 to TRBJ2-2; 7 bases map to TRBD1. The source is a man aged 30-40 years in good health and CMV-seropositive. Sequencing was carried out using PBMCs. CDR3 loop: CASSLMGQITGELFF. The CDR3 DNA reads TGTGCCAGCAGTTTGATGGGACAGATCACCGGGGAGCTGTTTTTT.